These 15 T cell receptor beta chains originate from one sample sequenced in a study of blood T cell repertoires in COVID-19. Sequenced by immunoSEQ multiplex PCR; TCRdb stores in-frame clones only, minus some. This sample has over 250,000 clones; 90% to 95% occur once, and the top ten carry around 2.2%. Sequenced: peripheral blood. The receptors shown here come from a woman aged 25 to 39 with COVID-19, enrolled during active disease.

The genes are TRBV9 and TRBJ2-1, with D tentatively TRBD2 (5 bases). This CDR3 is built from 13 residues. The ends were cut back, 6 bases at V and 9 bases at J, with 16 bases in the middle. Germline CDR1 reads SGDLS; CDR2 reads YYNGEE. The CDR3 nucleotides are TGTGCCAGCAACCCAGTGGGCGGGTTTGAGCAGTTCTTC. Its protein is CASNPVGGFEQFF.

The chain is built from TRBV9 and TRBJ2-3; D is uncertain. Germline CDR1 reads SGDLS; CDR2 reads YYNGEE. This CDR3 is built from 13 residues. The V end lost 1 base, the J end lost 1 base, and 4 bases lay between the germline ends. CDR3 coding DNA: TGTGCCAGCAGCGTACTTGGCACAGATACGCAGTATTTT. Translating it yields CASSVLGTDTQYF.

CDR3: CASSSGTGGSWTEAFF. The CDR3 coding sequence is TGTGCCAGCAGCTCCGGGACAGGGGGCTCGTGGACTGAAGCTTTCTTT. The rearrangement uses TRBV11-2 and TRBJ1-1, with 12 bases lining up with TRBD1. V dropped 4 bases and J dropped 5; count of bases not matched to a gene: 8. The CDR3 has 16 residues. Germline CDR1 SGHAT, CDR2 FQNNGV.

The chain uses TRBV2 and TRBJ2-2; D gene ambiguous. The germline V gene has CDR1 SNHLY and CDR2 FYNNEI. The CDR3 runs to 13 residues. Trimming pared 8 bases from V and 5 bases from J, leaving 12 bases between. CDR3 sequence reads: CASSRGPTGELFF. As DNA, the CDR3 is TGTGCCAGCTCCCGAGGCCCAACCGGGGAGCTGTTTTTT.

The gene calls are TRBV3-1 (or the pseudogene TRBV3-2) and TRBJ2-3; a possible D gene is TRBD2 (5 bases). The ends were cut back, 0 bases at V and 6 bases at J, with 16 bases in the middle. The germline V gene has CDR1 LGHDT and CDR2 YNNKEL (reference sequence). This CDR3 has 16 residues. CDR3 bases: TGTGCCAGCAGCCAAGACGGTACCCGGGGTGTGGATACGCAGTATTTT. Amino acid sequence: CASSQDGTRGVDTQYF.

This clone has only one observation. This chain joins TRBV10-3 and TRBJ2-4, with D tentatively TRBD2 (5 bases). Germline V gene lookup returns CDR1 ENHRY and CDR2 SYGVKD. CDR3 length: 13 residues. V dropped 0 bases and J dropped 14 bases, with 14 bases sitting between them. The CDR3 DNA sequence: TGTGCCATCAGTGAGTCTTCGGTCGCGGGCGAGTACTTC. This encodes CAISESSVAGEYF.

This sequence joins TRBV19 and TRBJ1-1; D gene ambiguous. The CDR3 is 14 residues long. CDR1 and CDR2 from the germline V gene are LNHDA and SQIVND (reference sequence). Trimming removed 0 bases at V and 5 bases at J, with 10 bases between. The CDR3 DNA is TGTGCCAGTAGTATAGACCATTCAGGAACTGAAGCTTTCTTT. Its translation is CASSIDHSGTEAFF.

J is TRBJ2-3 and V is TRBV5-6, with D tentatively TRBD1 (5 bases). Deletions cut 4 bases from V and 6 bases from J, with 9 bases between. Germline-derived CDR1 and CDR2 are SGHDT and YYEEEE. The CDR3 loop spans 12 amino acids. CDR3 nucleotide sequence: TGTGCCAGCAGCGAATACAGGGATACGCAGTATTTT. The encoded protein is CASSEYRDTQYF.

In this sample, this clone turned up once. The CDR3 is CASSSLQGAHGYTF. In DNA, the CDR3 is TGTGCCAGCAGCTCATTACAGGGGGCGCATGGCTACACCTTC. This chain joins TRBV7-6 and TRBJ1-2; 9 bases fit TRBD1. The CDR3 covers 14 residues. J gave up 6 bases and V 4 bases, and 6 bases lay outside the gene matches. Germline V gene lookup returns CDR1 SGHVS and CDR2 FNYEAQ. Full variable domain (outside the CDR3, taken from reference TRBV7-6 and TRBJ1-2): GAGVSQSPRYKVTKRGQDVALRCDPISGHVSLYWYRQALGQGPEFLTYFNYEAQQDKSGLPNDRFSAERPEGSISTLTIQRTEQRDSAMYRCASSSLQGAHGYTFGSGTRLTVV.

This chain connects TRBV5-1 to TRBJ2-7; no reliable D call. V shed 2 bases and J shed 2 bases, with 11 bases lying between them. CDR1 is SGHRS, CDR2 YFSETQ, per germline. The CDR3 contains 14 residues. The CDR3 DNA sequence: TGCGCCAGCAGCTTCGACTCAAAAGCCTACGAGCAGTACTTC. Translated: CASSFDSKAYEQYF.

This clone appeared once. The V and J genes are TRBV6-5 and TRBJ1-5; TRBD1 matches 8 bases. The CDR3 sequence is 15 residues long. Germline CDR1 is MNHEY and CDR2 is SVGAGI. After removal of 6 bases from V and 6 bases from J, the junction contained 10 bases not matched to a gene. The CDR3 DNA sequence: TGTGCCAGCAGCCTAATACAGGGGGGGGGTCAGCCCCAGCATTTT. Amino acids: CASSLIQGGGQPQHF.

The genes are TRBV2 and TRBJ1-6; 9 bases are shared with TRBD1. Germline V gives CDR1 SNHLY, CDR2 FYNNEI. Trimming cost V 1 base and J 6 bases; bases outside gene matches: 4. CDR3 length: 16 amino acids. The CDR3 protein is CASSEGGQGFNSPLHF. The CDR3 DNA follows: TGTGCCAGCAGTGAAGGAGGACAGGGGTTTAATTCACCCCTCCACTTT.

The chain joins TRBV7-2 to TRBJ1-5; D ambiguous. The ends were cut back, 1 base at V and 7 bases at J, with 8 bases in the middle. Germline assignment: CDR1 SGHTA and CDR2 FQGNSA. This CDR3 is built from 13 residues. CDR3 amino acids: CASSLGGQQPQHF. The DNA of the CDR3 is TGTGCCAGCAGCTTAGGAGGGCAACAGCCCCAGCATTTT.

This chain uses TRBV20-1 with TRBJ1-2; TRBD1 matches 7 bases. The germline V gene encodes CDR1 DFQATT and CDR2 SNEGSKA (reference sequence). V was pared by 3 bases and J by 6 bases, with 7 bases of the junction left unmatched. The CDR3 is 13 amino acids. The CDR3 reads CSASPTGKDGYTF. The CDR3 DNA reads TGCAGTGCTAGTCCGACAGGGAAAGATGGCTACACCTTC.

This clone showed up just once. Other DNA sequences in this sample translate to the same CDR3. The V and J genes are TRBV5-4 and TRBJ2-1; D remains ambiguous. The CDR3 runs 13 residues. V was shortened by 2 bases and J by 4 bases, with 7 bases between the two germline ends. Per the germline V gene, CDR1 is SGHNT and CDR2 is YYREEE (reference sequence). CDR3 in DNA: TGTGCCAGCAGCTTAGACTCGTACAATGAGCAGTTCTTC. This sequence encodes CASSLDSYNEQFF.